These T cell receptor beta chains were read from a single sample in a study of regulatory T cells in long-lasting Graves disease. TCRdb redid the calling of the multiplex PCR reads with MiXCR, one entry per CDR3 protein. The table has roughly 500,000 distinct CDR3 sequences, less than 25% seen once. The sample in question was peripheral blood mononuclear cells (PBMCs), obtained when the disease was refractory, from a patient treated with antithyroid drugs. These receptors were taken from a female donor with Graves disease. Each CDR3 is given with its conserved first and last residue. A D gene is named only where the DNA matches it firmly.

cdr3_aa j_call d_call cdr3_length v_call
CASSQDPQGLGNTGELFF TRBJ2-2 . 18 TRBV4-2
CSAGGREFYEQYF TRBJ2-7 . 13 TRBV20-1
CAISEYGGSNQPQHF TRBJ1-5 . 15 TRBV10-3
CASSLWVSGAGNYEQYF TRBJ2-7 . 17 TRBV5-1
CASSQPETSGRETQYF TRBJ2-5 TRBD2 16 TRBV7-8
CASSLGLAYGTQYF TRBJ2-3 . 14 TRBV28
CASSVAARGGAGELFF TRBJ2-2 TRBD2 16 TRBV9
CSVRTGIGNTIYF TRBJ1-3 TRBD1 13 TRBV29-1
CSAAGTGTRYGYTF TRBJ1-2 TRBD1 14 TRBV20-1
CSAPRGLYQETQYF TRBJ2-5 . 14 TRBV20-1
CASRETSVAGELFF TRBJ2-2 TRBD2 14 TRBV9
CAGASGGSAKNIQYF TRBJ2-4 TRBD2 15 TRBV28
CSVEDLGEGKDTF TRBJ1-2 . 13 TRBV29-1
CASGGGTSGYEQYF TRBJ2-7 TRBD2 14 TRBV9
CASSLAPPSGSLYNEQFF TRBJ2-1 TRBD2 18 TRBV27
CASSRSGLAGTGELFF TRBJ2-2 TRBD2 16 TRBV3-1
CASSLARSEQYF . . 12 TRBV7-2